This is a list of T cell receptor beta chains from one sample in a study of blood T cell repertoires in COVID-19. Using immunoSEQ multiplex PCR, the repertoire was profiled, and TCRdb retains in-frame clones only, with some absent. The profile shows roughly 260,000 clones, about 89% of them singletons. The sample was peripheral blood. The receptors shown here come from a woman aged 45-65 years with acute or convalescent COVID-19. CDR3s include the opening cysteine and the closing phenylalanine or tryptophan. A D gene is named only where the DNA matches it firmly. Clone size, where shown, is once, few, many, or a class for clones that have expanded.

v_gene	abundance	j_gene	d_gene	CDR3nt	CDR3aa
TRBV7-9	.	TRBJ1-5	.	TGTGCCAGCAGCCCGACAGGAGATCAGCCCCAGCATTTT	CASSPTGDQPQHF
TRBV29-1	.	TRBJ1-2	TRBD1	TGCAGCGTTGACCCAAGACAGGGGGGATATGGCTACACCTTC	CSVDPRQGGYGYTF
TRBV7-9	.	TRBJ1-4	TRBD1	TGTGCCAGCAGCTCAACTACAACTAACAGGGGAGTAGAAAAACTGTTTTTT	CASSSTTTNRGVEKLFF
TRBV27	.	TRBJ2-7	TRBD1	TGTGCCAGCAGTTCCCCACAGGGGAGCCTCTACGAGCAGTACTTC	CASSSPQGSLYEQYF
TRBV5-4	.	TRBJ2-2	TRBD2	TGTGCCAGCAGCACAAGCGGGAGAAACACCGGGGAGCTGTTTTTT	CASSTSGRNTGELFF
TRBV19	.	TRBJ1-5	.	TGTGCCAGTAGTATTGGTTTACAGGGTTGGGTTCAGCCCCAGCATTTT	CASSIGLQGWVQPQHF
TRBV7-2	.	TRBJ2-3	.	TGTGCCAGCAGCTGGAGGGGTGATACGCAGTATTTT	CASSWRGDTQYF
TRBV4-3	.	TRBJ1-2	.	TGCGCCAGCAGCCAAATAGATGGTCAGGCCCCCTATGGCTACACCTTC	CASSQIDGQAPYGYTF
TRBV7-8	.	TRBJ2-3	TRBD2	TGTGCCAGCAGCCCCCCCTTGGGACTAGCGGGAGCGGATACGCAGTATTTT	CASSPPLGLAGADTQYF
TRBV28	once	TRBJ1-2	TRBD1	TGTGCCAGCAGTCGTTCAGGGGGCTATGGCTACACCTTC	CASSRSGGYGYTF
TRBV27	.	TRBJ1-2	.	TGTGCCAGCAGTGTACGGGAAGGCTCGGACTATGGCTACACCTTC	CASSVREGSDYGYTF
TRBV6-2/TRBV6-3	.	TRBJ1-3	.	TGTGCCAGCAGTTACGGCGGGACCGGAAACACCATATATTTT	CASSYGGTGNTIYF
TRBV28	.	TRBJ2-7	TRBD1	TGTGCCAGCAGCCCAACGCCCGGGACAGGACCCTACGAGCAGTACTTC	CASSPTPGTGPYEQYF
TRBV25-1	.	TRBJ1-6	.	TGTGCCAGCAGTGACACCCTTTTAGAGGAGAATTCACCCCTCCACTTT	CASSDTLLEENSPLHF
TRBV10-1	.	TRBJ1-4	TRBD1	TGCGCCAGCAGTGAGTTGGGGACAGGGGGTGGTGAAAAACTGTTTTTT	CASSELGTGGGEKLFF
TRBV7-9	once	TRBJ1-2	.	TGTGCCAGCAGCTTAGGAGGTACGGTGGATGGCTACACCTTC	CASSLGGTVDGYTF
TRBV24-1	.	TRBJ2-3	TRBD2	TGTGCCACCAGTGCGGAAGCGGGGACAGATACGCAGTATTTT	CATSAEAGTDTQYF
TRBV5-4	few	TRBJ2-2	.	TGTGCCAGCAGCTCGACAAGCAGCAACACCGGGGAGCTGTTTTTT	CASSSTSSNTGELFF
TRBV4-3	once	TRBJ1-2	TRBD1	TGCGCCAGCAGCCAAGAACAGGGACAGGGCTGGAGCTACACCTTC	CASSQEQGQGWSYTF
TRBV7-2	.	TRBJ1-4	TRBD1	TGTGCCAGCAGCTTCGGACAGGGGGTCGCTAATGAAAAACTGTTTTTT	CASSFGQGVANEKLFF
TRBV7-6	.	TRBJ2-1	.	TGTGCCAGCAGCTTTAGACTAGGAAGCTCCTACAATGAGCAGTTCTTC	CASSFRLGSSYNEQFF
TRBV7-9	.	TRBJ1-3	TRBD1	TGTGCCAGCAGCCCGGGACAGGGTATGGGCACCATATATTTT	CASSPGQGMGTIYF
TRBV7-2	.	TRBJ2-7	.	TGTGCCAGCAGCTTAGTTGTTGGGGGCCCTACCTTCTACGAGCAGTACTTC	CASSLVVGGPTFYEQYF
TRBV6-5	once	TRBJ1-2	.	TGTGCCAGCAGTAGGGACATCCATAAGAGTTATGGCTACACCTTC	CASSRDIHKSYGYTF
TRBV29-1	.	TRBJ2-7	TRBD2	TGCAGCGTTGGGACTAGCGGGAGTTACGAGCAGTACTTC	CSVGTSGSYEQYF
TRBV29-1	.	TRBJ2-2	TRBD1	TGCAGCGTTGGGAGACAGGGCGACACCGGGGAGCTGTTTTTT	CSVGRQGDTGELFF
TRBV6-2/TRBV6-3	.	TRBJ1-5	.	TGTGCCAGCAGTTTAGGGGGTACTCAGCCCCAGCATTTT	CASSLGGTQPQHF
TRBV15	few	TRBJ2-5	TRBD1	TGTGCCACCAGCAGAGATCGTCAGGGGGCGCGCCGCGAGACCCAGTACTTC	CATSRDRQGARRETQYF
TRBV15	.	TRBJ2-3	TRBD1	TGTGCCACCAGTACCCAATGGACAGGGAAAAGCACAGATACGCAGTATTTT	CATSTQWTGKSTDTQYF
TRBV9	.	TRBJ2-3	.	TGTGCCAGCAGCGTAGCTACGCGGGGGAAGGGGGGAGATACGCAGTATTTT	CASSVATRGKGGDTQYF
TRBV6-5	.	TRBJ1-6	.	TGTGCCAGCAGTTTAGGGACGTGGGGGGATTCACCCCTCCACTTT	CASSLGTWGDSPLHF
TRBV29-1	.	TRBJ1-2	.	TGCAGCGTCGCAACGCAGGGCTGGCTTCTCGGCTACACCTTC	CSVATQGWLLGYTF
TRBV28	.	TRBJ2-7	.	TGTGCCAGCAGTTTACCCCTCGGCAAACAGGGCTCCTACGAGCAGTACTTC	CASSLPLGKQGSYEQYF
TRBV27	.	TRBJ1-5	.	TGTGCCAGCAGTCCTTCGGGGGGGGGCCTAAATCAGCCCCAGCATTTT	CASSPSGGGLNQPQHF
TRBV28	.	TRBJ1-4	TRBD1	TGTGCCAGCAGTCCCCGGTGGGGGACAGGGGATGAAAAACTGTTTTTT	CASSPRWGTGDEKLFF
TRBV24-1	.	TRBJ2-5	.	TGTGCCACCAGTGATTTCCGGAGGGGAGTAGAGACCCAGTACTTC	CATSDFRRGVETQYF
TRBV19	.	TRBJ1-4	TRBD1	TGTGCCAGCGCGGGACAGGGGACCGCTAATGAAAAACTGTTTTTT	CASAGQGTANEKLFF
TRBV11-2	.	TRBJ2-7	.	TGTGCCAGCAGCTTAAACTTCGTCTACGAGCAGTACTTC	CASSLNFVYEQYF
TRBV28	.	TRBJ1-5	.	TGTGCCAGCAGTCCCCCGGGGGGAGCGAATCAGCCCCAGCATTTT	CASSPPGGANQPQHF
TRBV4-1	.	TRBJ1-2	TRBD1	TGCGCCAGCAGCCAAGTTTCCGACAGGGTTTATGGCTACACCTTC	CASSQVSDRVYGYTF
TRBV6-6	.	TRBJ1-2	TRBD1	TGTGCCAGCAGTTCCCGGACAGGGGGTTACTATGGCTACACCTTC	CASSSRTGGYYGYTF
TRBV5-1	.	TRBJ2-7	TRBD2	TGCGCCAGCAGCCATGGGACTAGCGGGAGCTTCTCCTACGAGCAGTACTTC	CASSHGTSGSFSYEQYF
TRBV24-1	.	TRBJ2-5	.	TGTGCCACCATTTACGACAGGTTCCAAGAGACCCAGTACTTC	CATIYDRFQETQYF
TRBV5-1	.	TRBJ2-7	TRBD1	TGCGCCAGCAGCCCCGACAGGGGCTACGAGCAGTACTTC	CASSPDRGYEQYF
TRBV27	.	TRBJ2-1	.	TGTGCCAGCAGTCACCAGGGGAATGAGCAGTTCTTC	CASSHQGNEQFF
TRBV10-3	.	TRBJ1-5	.	TGTGCCATCAGTGAGTTCCGGGAGTCCAATCAGCCCCAGCATTTT	CAISEFRESNQPQHF
TRBV18	.	TRBJ2-7	TRBD1	TGTGCCAGCTCACCCGGGACAGGGAAGGAATACGAGCAGTACTTC	CASSPGTGKEYEQYF
TRBV18	.	TRBJ1-1	.	TGTGCCAGCGGGAGGGGGAACACTGAAGCTTTCTTT	CASGRGNTEAFF